The sequence of this TCR beta chain was determined in a study of monozygotic twins with inflammatory bowel disease. The germline CDR1 and CDR2 sequences are DFQATT and SNEGSKA (reference sequence). CDR3 size: 12 residues. From its re-call of the 5' RACE reads, TCRdb lists each CDR3 protein once, without DNA. Its clone listing holds 300,000 to 450,000 distinct CDR3 sequences. The sequence came from a human donor with ulcerative colitis or Crohn's disease, or a healthy co-twin of an affected twin (not recorded which). The V gene is TRBV20-1, the J gene TRBJ2-1. The specimen sequenced was blood. This CDR3 is CSARERYNEQFF.